This TCR beta chain was profiled in a study of T cell responses to AZD1222 COVID-19 vaccine. Study outcomes and limitations: Recipients of AZD1222 seropositive at baseline numbered only 5 to 7. There were vaccine-associated CD4 TCRs across spike, dominant at 160-218 and 743-854.

Produced via immunoSEQ multiplex PCR; TCRdb's table is partial and in-frame only. The sample shows roughly 65,000 clones, roughly 90% of them seen only once. A note on this clone: Its target is unknown.

V lost 4 bases and J lost 3, with 4 bases in between. The CDR3 loop spans 11 amino acids. The clonotype originates from an adult in good health. This chain joins TRBV12-3 or TRBV12-4 and TRBJ2-7; no reliable D call. Material: peripheral blood, obtained on day 0 of AZD1222 vaccination. CDR3 loop: CASSYNYEQYF. The CDR3 coding sequence is TGTGCCAGCAGTTATAACTACGAGCAGTACTTC.